This T cell receptor beta chain is from a study of T cells in Graves' hyperthyroidism and ophthalmopathy. This clonotype was recorded at least ten times. Its antigen is still unknown. General study results and limits: The model's output predicted ophthalmopathy at a median of approximately 6.5 months prior to onset. Most thyroid-expanded clonotypes above 0.001 were also found in blood.

Amplification of TCR beta CDR3 regions was performed using RNA transcripts as template. Carried out on the TCR CDR3, a first-round RT-PCR used the HTBI primer set. TCRdb called the multiplex PCR reads again in MiXCR, with one record for every CDR3 protein. Among some 400,000 distinct CDR3 sequences listed, 15% to 20% were seen once. This CDR3 comprises 13 residues. Germline V lookup: CDR1 ENHRY, CDR2 SYGVKD. The V end was cut by 8 bases, the J end by 1 base, with 12 bases between. The sequencing input was blood. This clonotype was obtained from a woman aged 18-29 years with Graves' hyperthyroidism. This sequence joins TRBV10-3 and TRBJ2-7; D unresolved. The CDR3 DNA reads TGTGCCATCGGAGAGACGGATTCCTACGAGCAGTACTTC. This gives the protein CAIGETDSYEQYF.